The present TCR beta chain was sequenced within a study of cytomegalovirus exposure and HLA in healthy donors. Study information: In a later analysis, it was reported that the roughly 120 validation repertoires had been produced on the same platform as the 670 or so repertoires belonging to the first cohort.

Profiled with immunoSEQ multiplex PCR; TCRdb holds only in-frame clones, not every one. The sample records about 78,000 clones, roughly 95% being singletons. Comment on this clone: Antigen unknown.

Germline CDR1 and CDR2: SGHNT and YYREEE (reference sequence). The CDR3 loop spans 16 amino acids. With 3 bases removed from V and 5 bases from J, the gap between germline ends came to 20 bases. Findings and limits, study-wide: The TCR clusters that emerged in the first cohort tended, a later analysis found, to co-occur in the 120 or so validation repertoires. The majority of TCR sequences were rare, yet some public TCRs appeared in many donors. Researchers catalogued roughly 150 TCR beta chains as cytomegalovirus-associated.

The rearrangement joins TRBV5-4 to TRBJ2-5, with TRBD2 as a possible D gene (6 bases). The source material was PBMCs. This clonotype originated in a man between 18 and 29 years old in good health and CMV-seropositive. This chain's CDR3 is CASSSDIAGTWETQYF. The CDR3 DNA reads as TGTGCCAGCAGCTCGGATATCGCGGGGACCTGGGAGACCCAGTACTTC.